This T cell receptor beta chain was sequenced during a study of blood T cell repertoires in COVID-19. Study at large: The cDNA or gDNA used as material had been derived from T cells, B-cell-depleted T cells, or PBMCs.

V was clipped by 5 bases and J by 13 bases, with 15 bases between them. The CDR3 consists of 13 residues. The V gene's germline CDR1 is SGHAT and CDR2 FQNNGV. Participants reported their clinical history, and cohort assignment relied on those reports. Method: immunoSEQ multiplex PCR; TCRdb's copy keeps in-frame clones and lacks some. The sample shows some 350,000 clones, 75% to 90% of them seen only once. What was sequenced was PBMCs or T cells enriched from blood (not recorded which). The rearrangement uses TRBV11-2 and TRBJ1-6; perhaps TRBD1 as D (5 bases). The origin of this receptor is a young man who had recovered from COVID-19. CDR3 bases: TGTGCCAGCAGCCCAACCTCGACAGCTCCCCTCCACTTT. It translates to CASSPTSTAPLHF.